The 20 T cell receptor beta chains below were found in one sample sequenced in a study of cytomegalovirus exposure and HLA in healthy donors. Use of 60 Vbeta and 13 Jbeta primers characterized the PCR. Produced via immunoSEQ multiplex PCR; TCRdb's table is partial and in-frame only. This sample's table reports 110,000 to 150,000 clones. The sequencing input was PBMCs. The source of these receptors is a male donor in good health and CMV-seronegative.

The chain combines TRBV7-2 with TRBJ2-5; D unresolved. The CDR3 has 12 residues. V was shortened by 1 base and J by 5 bases, with 5 bases between the two germline ends. The germline V gene has CDR1 SGHTA and CDR2 FQGNSA. The CDR3 DNA is TGTGCCAGCAGCTTAGAAGCTGAGACCCAGTACTTC. This gives the protein CASSLEAETQYF.

The chain carries TRBV30 and TRBJ2-1; D uncertain. Germline V lookup: CDR1 GTSNPN, CDR2 SVGIG (reference sequence). This CDR3 contains 16 residues. The ends were cut back, 0 bases at V and 0 bases at J, with 12 bases in the middle. This chain's CDR3 is CAWSVLSFSSYNEQFF. As DNA, the CDR3 is TGTGCCTGGAGTGTACTATCGTTTAGCTCCTACAATGAGCAGTTCTTC.

V usage is TRBV27 and J usage is TRBJ1-2; D perhaps matches TRBD1 (6 bases). Deletions cut 4 bases from V and 7 bases from J, with 10 bases between. This CDR3 contains 12 residues. CDR1 and CDR2 from the germline V gene are MNHEY and SMNVEV (reference sequence). CDR3 nucleotide sequence: TGTGCCAGCAGTTCCAGGGGAAGTGGCTACACCTTC. Amino acid sequence: CASSSRGSGYTF.

V is TRBV19 and J is TRBJ1-2; the D is unclear. Germline V gene lookup returns CDR1 LNHDA and CDR2 SQIVND (reference sequence). Trimming removed 7 bases from V and 7 bases from J, with 7 bases in between. This CDR3 is 10 amino acids long. This chain's CDR3 is CASTGSGYTF. DNA of the CDR3: TGTGCCAGTACGGGTAGTGGCTACACCTTC.

This rearrangement joins TRBV5-4 to TRBJ2-1, with 12 bases aligning to TRBD2. This CDR3 is built from 15 residues. The V segment lost 4 bases and the J segment 7 bases; nucleotides outside the gene matches: 6. CDR1 is SGHNT and CDR2 is YYREEE in the germline V gene (reference sequence). The CDR3 region is CASSPASGRGNEQFF. The CDR3 nucleotides read TGTGCCAGCAGCCCTGCTAGCGGGAGGGGAAATGAGCAGTTCTTC.

This chain links TRBV9 with TRBJ2-1; TRBD1 matches at 9 bases. Trimming took 4 bases from V and 6 from J; bases not matched to a gene: 8. The CDR3 has 15 residues. The germline CDR1 and CDR2 sequences are SGDLS and YYNGEE. The CDR3 reads CASSRTGAEFNEQFF. The CDR3 DNA reads as TGTGCCAGCAGCCGGACAGGGGCGGAATTCAATGAGCAGTTCTTC.

The rearrangement uses TRBV27 and TRBJ1-1, with unresolved D. The CDR3 sequence is 13 residues long. CDR1 is MNHEY and CDR2 is SMNVEV in the germline V gene (reference sequence). The V and J ends lost 7 bases and 3 bases respectively, with 12 bases between them. The CDR3 DNA follows: TGTGCCAGCATCAGCGGGGAGTACACTGAAGCTTTCTTT. Protein: CASISGEYTEAFF.

This chain's CDR3 is CASSAGQGRPEAFF. CDR3 DNA sequence: TGCGCCAGCAGTGCGGGACAGGGGAGGCCTGAAGCTTTCTTT. The V call is TRBV10-1, the J call TRBJ1-1, with TRBD1 matching over 10 bases. Germline assignment: CDR1 WNHNN and CDR2 SYGVQD (reference sequence). Unmatched junction bases numbered 5, after V lost 4 bases and J lost 6 bases. The CDR3 is made up of 14 amino acids.

The rearrangement links TRBV19 to TRBJ1-2, with D perhaps matching TRBD1 (5 bases). Trimming took 10 bases from V and 3 from J, leaving 15 bases between them. Germline CDR1 and CDR2: LNHDA and SQIVND (reference sequence). CDR3 length: 13 amino acids. The CDR3 nucleotides are TGTGCCACTTCCGGGTCCAGGGACTATGGCTACACCTTC. As protein: CATSGSRDYGYTF.

The rearrangement joins TRBV9 to TRBJ1-2, with TRBD1 identical over 11 bases. The CDR3 length is 14 residues. Per the germline V gene, CDR1 is SGDLS and CDR2 is YYNGEE. Trimming took 3 bases from V and 8 from J; bases not matched to a gene: 6. The CDR3: CASSAGQGAYGYTF. Written as DNA, the CDR3 is TGTGCCAGCAGCGCAGGACAGGGGGCATACGGCTACACCTTC. Together with reference TRBV9 and TRBJ1-2, the CDR3 gives the full variable domain: DSGVTQTPKHLITATGQRVTLRCSPRSGDLSVYWYQQSLDQGLQFLIQYYNGEERAKGNILERFSAQQFPDLHSELNLSSLELGDSALYFCASSAGQGAYGYTFGSGTRLTVV.

This chain uses TRBV27 with TRBJ2-6, with a weak D call TRBD1 (5 bases). The germline gives CDR1 MNHEY, CDR2 SMNVEV (reference sequence). V lost 2 bases to trimming and J lost 0 bases, with 5 bases between them. This CDR3 is built from 15 residues. The CDR3 spells CASSLTGSGANVLTF. CDR3 coding DNA: TGTGCCAGCAGTTTAACAGGCTCTGGGGCCAACGTCCTGACTTTC.

This chain uses TRBV30 with TRBJ2-7, with D perhaps TRBD2 (5 bases). The CDR3 spans 12 residues. V lost 0 bases, J lost 3 bases, and 6 bases lay in between. Germline CDR1 GTSNPN, CDR2 SVGIG (reference sequence). The CDR3: CAWSVRGYEQYF. The DNA of the CDR3 is TGTGCCTGGAGTGTTCGGGGCTACGAGCAGTACTTC.

In nucleotides, the CDR3 is TGTGCCTGGAGTGTACGGGGACAGGGCTTAACGGGCTACACCTTC. It specifies CAWSVRGQGLTGYTF. The rearrangement links TRBV30 to TRBJ1-2; 9 bases match TRBD1. Germline CDR1 and CDR2: GTSNPN and SVGIG (reference sequence). This CDR3 comprises 15 residues. V shed 0 bases, J shed 8 bases, and the junction held 10 bases outside the gene matches.

V is TRBV9 and J is TRBJ1-2; the D gene is possibly TRBD1 (5 bases). The CDR3 consists of 16 residues. V lost 0 bases to trimming and J lost 2 bases, with 14 bases between them. Germline-derived CDR1 and CDR2 are SGDLS and YYNGEE. The CDR3 loop is CASSVERGQLNYGYTF. The CDR3 bases are TGTGCCAGCAGCGTAGAAAGGGGCCAGCTCAACTATGGCTACACCTTC.

The rearrangement links TRBV19 to TRBJ2-6, with TRBD1 matching 7 bases. The germline V gene has CDR1 LNHDA and CDR2 SQIVND (reference sequence). The CDR3 runs 19 residues. After removal of 6 bases from V and 2 bases from J, the junction contained 16 bases not matched to a gene. This chain's CDR3 is CASSPSTGLSSPGANVLTF. The CDR3 bases are TGTGCCAGTAGCCCATCGACAGGGCTTTCTTCTCCTGGGGCCAACGTCCTGACTTTC.

The chain has TRBV6-5 and TRBJ1-1; 7 bases match TRBD1. J gave up 3 bases and V 2 bases, and 6 bases lay outside the gene matches. The CDR3 spans 15 residues. Germline CDR1 and CDR2: MNHEY and SVGAGI. The chain's CDR3 is CASSYDRGQYTEAFF. The CDR3 DNA is TGTGCCAGCAGTTACGATAGGGGGCAGTACACTGAAGCTTTCTTT.

The V gene is TRBV4-3, the J gene TRBJ1-2; D may be TRBD1 (5 bases). Germline V lookup: CDR1 LGHNA, CDR2 YSLEER. This CDR3 is 15 amino acids long. V was cut by 3 bases and J by 7 bases, with 18 bases left in between. CDR3 region: CASSQGTRDLRGYTF. CDR3 in DNA: TGCGCCAGCAGCCAGGGGACTAGGGACTTGCGTGGCTACACCTTC.

This chain links TRBV28 with TRBJ1-2; maybe TRBD1 (6 bases). This CDR3 is built from 13 residues. Per the germline V gene, CDR1 is MDHEN and CDR2 is SYDVKM. V was shortened by 4 bases and J by 4 bases, with 10 bases between the two germline ends. The CDR3 region has the DNA TGTGCCAGCAGTTCCGGGACATTCTATGGCTACACCTTC. It translates to CASSSGTFYGYTF.

The rearrangement uses TRBV9 and TRBJ1-5, with D perhaps TRBD1 (6 bases). The CDR3 is made up of 15 amino acids. The V end lost 3 bases, the J end lost 6 bases, and 16 bases lay between the germline ends. In germline, CDR1 is SGDLS, CDR2 YYNGEE. Here the CDR3 DNA reads TGTGCCAGCAGCGCCCGGGACGGGGGGCGTCAGCCCCAGCATTTT. Its translation is CASSARDGGRQPQHF.

The chain links TRBV19 to TRBJ1-2, with TRBD1 matching over 11 bases. The CDR3 length is 14 residues. Trimming cost V 5 bases and J 7 bases; bases outside gene matches: 6. The germline V gene has CDR1 LNHDA and CDR2 SQIVND (reference sequence). CDR3 sequence reads: CASSDGTGGFGYTF. CDR3 DNA: TGTGCCAGTAGTGATGGGACAGGGGGATTTGGCTACACCTTC.